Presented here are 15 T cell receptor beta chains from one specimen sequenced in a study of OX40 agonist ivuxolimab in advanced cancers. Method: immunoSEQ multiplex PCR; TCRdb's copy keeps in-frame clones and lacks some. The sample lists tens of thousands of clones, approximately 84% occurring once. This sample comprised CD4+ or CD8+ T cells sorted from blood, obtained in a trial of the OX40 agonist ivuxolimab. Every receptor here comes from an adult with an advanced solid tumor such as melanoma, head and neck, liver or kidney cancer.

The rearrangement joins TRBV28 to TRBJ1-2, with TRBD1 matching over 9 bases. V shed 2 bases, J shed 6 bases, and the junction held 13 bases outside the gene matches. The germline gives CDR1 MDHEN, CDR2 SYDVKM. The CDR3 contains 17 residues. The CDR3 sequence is CASSLTPSGTGINGYTF. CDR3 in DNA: TGTGCCAGCAGTTTAACCCCCTCCGGGACAGGGATTAATGGCTACACCTTC.

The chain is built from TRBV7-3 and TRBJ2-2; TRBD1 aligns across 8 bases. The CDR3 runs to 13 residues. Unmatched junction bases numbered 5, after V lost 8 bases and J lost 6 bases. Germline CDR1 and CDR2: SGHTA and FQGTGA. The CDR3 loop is CASGLQGAGELFF. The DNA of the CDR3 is TGTGCCAGCGGTCTACAGGGGGCCGGGGAGCTGTTTTTT. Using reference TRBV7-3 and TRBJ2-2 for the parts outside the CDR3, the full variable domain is GAGVSQTPSNKVTEKGKYVELRCDPISGHTALYWYRQSLGQGPEFLIYFQGTGAADDSGLPNDRFFAVRPEGSVSTLKIQRTERGDSAVYLCASGLQGAGELFFGEGSRLTVL.

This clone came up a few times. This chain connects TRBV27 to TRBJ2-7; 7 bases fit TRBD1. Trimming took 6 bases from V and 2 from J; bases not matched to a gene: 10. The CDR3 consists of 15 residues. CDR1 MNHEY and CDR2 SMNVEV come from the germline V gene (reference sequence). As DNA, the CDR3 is TGTGCCAGCAGACTTCGGACAGGAGAAACCTACGAGCAGTACTTC. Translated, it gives CASRLRTGETYEQYF.

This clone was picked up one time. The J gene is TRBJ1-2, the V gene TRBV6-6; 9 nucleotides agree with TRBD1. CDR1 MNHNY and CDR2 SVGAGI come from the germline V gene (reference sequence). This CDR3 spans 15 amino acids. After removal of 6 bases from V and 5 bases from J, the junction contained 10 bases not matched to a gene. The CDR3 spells CASSPTGGVIYGYTF. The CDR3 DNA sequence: TGTGCCAGCAGCCCGACAGGGGGGGTTATATATGGCTACACCTTC.

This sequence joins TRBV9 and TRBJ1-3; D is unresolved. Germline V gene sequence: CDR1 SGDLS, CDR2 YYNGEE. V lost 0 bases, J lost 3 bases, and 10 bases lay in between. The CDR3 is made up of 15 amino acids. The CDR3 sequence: CASSVDSPFGNTIYF. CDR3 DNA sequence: TGTGCCAGCAGCGTAGATTCCCCGTTTGGAAACACCATATATTTT.

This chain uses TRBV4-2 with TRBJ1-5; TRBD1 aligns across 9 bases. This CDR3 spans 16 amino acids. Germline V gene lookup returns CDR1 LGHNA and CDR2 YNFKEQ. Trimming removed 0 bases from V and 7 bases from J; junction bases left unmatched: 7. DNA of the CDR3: TGTGCCAGCAGCCAAGATCACAGGGGGCTTGGGCAGCCCCAGCATTTT. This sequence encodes CASSQDHRGLGQPQHF.

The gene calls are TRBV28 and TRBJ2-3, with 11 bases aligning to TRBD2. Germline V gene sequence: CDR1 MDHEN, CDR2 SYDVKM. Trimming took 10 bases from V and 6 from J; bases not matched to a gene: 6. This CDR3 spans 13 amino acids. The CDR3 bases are TGTGCCACCAGACTAGCGGGGACGGATACGCAGTATTTT. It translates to CATRLAGTDTQYF.

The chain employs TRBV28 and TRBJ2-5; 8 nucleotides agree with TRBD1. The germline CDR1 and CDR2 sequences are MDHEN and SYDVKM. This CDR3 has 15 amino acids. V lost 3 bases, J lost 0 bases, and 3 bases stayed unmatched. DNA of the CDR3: TGTGCCAGCAGTTTTAGGACAGGGTACCAAGAGACCCAGTACTTC. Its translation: CASSFRTGYQETQYF.

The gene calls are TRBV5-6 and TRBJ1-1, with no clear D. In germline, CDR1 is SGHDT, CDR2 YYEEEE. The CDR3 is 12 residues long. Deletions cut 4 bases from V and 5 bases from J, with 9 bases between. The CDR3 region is CASSPAGTEAFF. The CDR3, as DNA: TGTGCCAGCAGCCCCGCGGGGACTGAAGCTTTCTTT.

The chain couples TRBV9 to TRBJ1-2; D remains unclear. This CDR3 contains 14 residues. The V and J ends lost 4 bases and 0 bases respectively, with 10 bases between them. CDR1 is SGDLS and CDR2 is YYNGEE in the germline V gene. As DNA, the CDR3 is TGTGCCAGCAGCCCGACCGGGACTAACTATGGCTACACCTTC. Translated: CASSPTGTNYGYTF.

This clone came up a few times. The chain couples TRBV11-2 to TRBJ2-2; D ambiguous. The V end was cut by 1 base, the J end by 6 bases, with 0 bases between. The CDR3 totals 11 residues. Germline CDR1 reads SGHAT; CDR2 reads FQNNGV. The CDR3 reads CASSLAGELFF. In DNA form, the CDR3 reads TGTGCCAGCAGCTTAGCCGGGGAGCTGTTTTTT.

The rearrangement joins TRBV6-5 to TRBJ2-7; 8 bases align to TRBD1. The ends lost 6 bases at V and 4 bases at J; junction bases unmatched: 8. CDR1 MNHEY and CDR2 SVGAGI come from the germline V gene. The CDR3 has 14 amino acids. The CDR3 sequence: CASSTRQGSYEQYF. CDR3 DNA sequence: TGTGCCAGCAGCACCCGACAGGGGTCATACGAGCAGTACTTC.

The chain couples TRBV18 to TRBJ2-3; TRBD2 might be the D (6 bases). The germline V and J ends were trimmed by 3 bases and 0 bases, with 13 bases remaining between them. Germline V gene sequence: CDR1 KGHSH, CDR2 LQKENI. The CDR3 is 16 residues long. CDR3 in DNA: TGTGCCAGCTCACCTCGGGAGTTTTCTAGCACAGATACGCAGTATTTT. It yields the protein CASSPREFSSTDTQYF.

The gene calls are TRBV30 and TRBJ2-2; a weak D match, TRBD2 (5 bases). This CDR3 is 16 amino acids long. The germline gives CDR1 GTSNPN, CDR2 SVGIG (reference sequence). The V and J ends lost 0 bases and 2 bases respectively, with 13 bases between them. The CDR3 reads CAWSVAEIINTGELFF. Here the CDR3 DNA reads TGTGCCTGGAGTGTAGCGGAGATAATTAACACCGGGGAGCTGTTTTTT.

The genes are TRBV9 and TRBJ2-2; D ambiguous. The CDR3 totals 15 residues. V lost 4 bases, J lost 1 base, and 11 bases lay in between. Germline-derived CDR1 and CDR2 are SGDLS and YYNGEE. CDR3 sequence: CASSSEQKNTGELFF. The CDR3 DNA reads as TGTGCCAGCAGCAGCGAGCAGAAGAACACCGGGGAGCTGTTTTTT.